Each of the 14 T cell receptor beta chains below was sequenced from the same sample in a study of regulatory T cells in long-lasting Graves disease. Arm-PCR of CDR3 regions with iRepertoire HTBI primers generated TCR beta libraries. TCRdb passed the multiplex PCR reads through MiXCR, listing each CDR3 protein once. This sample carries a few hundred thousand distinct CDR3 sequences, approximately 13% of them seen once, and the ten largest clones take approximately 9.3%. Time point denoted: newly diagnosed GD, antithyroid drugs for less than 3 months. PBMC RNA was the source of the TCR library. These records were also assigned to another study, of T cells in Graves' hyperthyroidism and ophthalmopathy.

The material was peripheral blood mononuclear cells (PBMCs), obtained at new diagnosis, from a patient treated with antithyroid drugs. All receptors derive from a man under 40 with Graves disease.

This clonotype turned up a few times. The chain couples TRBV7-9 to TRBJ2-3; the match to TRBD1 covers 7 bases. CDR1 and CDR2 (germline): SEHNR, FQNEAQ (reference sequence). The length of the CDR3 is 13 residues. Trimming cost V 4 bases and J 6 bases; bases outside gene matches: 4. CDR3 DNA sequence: TGTGCCAGCAGCTGGGACAGTCGGGATACGCAGTATTTT. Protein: CASSWDSRDTQYF.

The DNA for the CDR3 is TGCGCCAGCAGCCCAGGAGAGGCTAACTACGAGCAGTACTTC. As protein: CASSPGEANYEQYF. This chain joins TRBV4-1 and TRBJ2-7; D uncertain. This CDR3 has 14 residues. V shed 4 bases and J shed 3 bases, with 13 bases lying between them. Germline V gene lookup returns CDR1 MGHRA and CDR2 YSYEKL.

CDR3 sequence (DNA): TGCGCCAGCAGGCGGACTCAGGGGGCCAACACTGAAGCTTTCTTT. This encodes CASRRTQGANTEAFF. V usage is TRBV4-1 and J usage is TRBJ1-1; 8 positions agree with TRBD1. Looked up from germline, CDR1 is MGHRA and CDR2 is YSYEKL. This CDR3 has 15 amino acids. V lost 6 bases and J lost 2; bases outside the gene matches: 8.

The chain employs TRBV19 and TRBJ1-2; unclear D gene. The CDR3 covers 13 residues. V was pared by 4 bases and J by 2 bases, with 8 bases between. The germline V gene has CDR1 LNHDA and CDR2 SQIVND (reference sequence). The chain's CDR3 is CASSTTKNYGYTF. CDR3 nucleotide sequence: TGTGCCAGTAGTACGACGAAAAACTATGGCTACACCTTC. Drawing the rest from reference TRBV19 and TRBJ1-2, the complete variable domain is DGGITQSPKYLFRKEGQNVTLSCEQNLNHDAMYWYRQDPGQGLRLIYYSQIVNDFQKGDIAEGYSVSREKKESFPLTVTSAQKNPTAFYLCASSTTKNYGYTFGSGTRLTVV.

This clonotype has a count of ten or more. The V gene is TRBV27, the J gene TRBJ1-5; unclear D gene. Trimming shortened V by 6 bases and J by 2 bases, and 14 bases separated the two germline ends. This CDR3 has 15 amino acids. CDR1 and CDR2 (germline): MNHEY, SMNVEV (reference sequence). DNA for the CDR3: TGTGCCAGCAGACCCTACGGCGGGGGCAATCAGCCCCAGCATTTT. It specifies CASRPYGGGNQPQHF.

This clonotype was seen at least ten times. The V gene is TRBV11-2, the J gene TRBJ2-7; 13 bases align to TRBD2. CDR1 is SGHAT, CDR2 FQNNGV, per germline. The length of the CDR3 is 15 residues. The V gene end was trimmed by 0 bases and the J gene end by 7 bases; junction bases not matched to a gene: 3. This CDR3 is CASSLEGLAGVEQYF. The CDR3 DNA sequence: TGTGCCAGCAGCTTAGAAGGACTAGCGGGAGTAGAGCAGTACTTC.

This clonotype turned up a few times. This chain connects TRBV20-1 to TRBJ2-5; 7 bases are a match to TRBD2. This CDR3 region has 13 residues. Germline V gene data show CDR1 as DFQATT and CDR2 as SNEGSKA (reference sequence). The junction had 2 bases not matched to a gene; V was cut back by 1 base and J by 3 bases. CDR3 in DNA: TGCAGTGCTAGAGGGCTAGCGGAAGAGACCCAGTACTTC. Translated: CSARGLAEETQYF.

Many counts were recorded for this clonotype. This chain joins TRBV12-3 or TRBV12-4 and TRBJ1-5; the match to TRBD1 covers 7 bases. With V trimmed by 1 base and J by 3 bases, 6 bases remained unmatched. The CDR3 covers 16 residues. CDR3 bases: TGTGCCAGCAGTTTAGGCGGGACAGTCACCAATCAGCCCCAGCATTTT. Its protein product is CASSLGGTVTNQPQHF.

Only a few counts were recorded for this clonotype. The chain's CDR3 is CSARGGDRTGELFF. Written as DNA, the CDR3 is TGCAGTGCTAGAGGGGGGGATCGGACCGGGGAGCTGTTTTTT. This chain joins TRBV20-1 and TRBJ2-2; tentatively, D is TRBD2 (6 bases). The CDR3 runs to 14 residues. Germline V gives CDR1 DFQATT, CDR2 SNEGSKA (reference sequence). Deletions cut 1 base from V and 5 bases from J, with 11 bases between.

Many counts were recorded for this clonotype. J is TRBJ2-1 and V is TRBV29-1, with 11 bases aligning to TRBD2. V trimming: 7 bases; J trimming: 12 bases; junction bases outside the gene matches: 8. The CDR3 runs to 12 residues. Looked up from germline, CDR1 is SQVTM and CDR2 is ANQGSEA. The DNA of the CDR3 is TGCAGCGAGGTTACTAGCGGGAGAGTGCAGTTCTTC. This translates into CSEVTSGRVQFF.

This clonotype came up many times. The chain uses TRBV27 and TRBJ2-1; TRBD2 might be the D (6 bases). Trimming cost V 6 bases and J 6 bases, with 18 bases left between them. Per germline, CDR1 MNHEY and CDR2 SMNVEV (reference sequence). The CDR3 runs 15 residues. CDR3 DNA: TGTGCCAGCAGCCTAAGGGACTCCGCTTTCAATGAGCAGTTCTTC. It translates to CASSLRDSAFNEQFF.

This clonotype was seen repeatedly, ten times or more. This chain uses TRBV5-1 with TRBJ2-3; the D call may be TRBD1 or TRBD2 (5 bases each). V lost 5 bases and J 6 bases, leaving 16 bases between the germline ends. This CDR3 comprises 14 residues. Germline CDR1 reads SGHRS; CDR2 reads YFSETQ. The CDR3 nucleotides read TGCGCCAGCAGACTGTACCGGGACGGCGATACGCAGTATTTT. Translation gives CASRLYRDGDTQYF.

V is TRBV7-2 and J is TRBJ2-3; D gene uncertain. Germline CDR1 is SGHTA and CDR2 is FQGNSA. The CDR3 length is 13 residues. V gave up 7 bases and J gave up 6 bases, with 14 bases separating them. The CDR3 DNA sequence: TGTGCCAGCACCTCACTCAGATCGGATACGCAGTATTTT. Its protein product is CASTSLRSDTQYF.

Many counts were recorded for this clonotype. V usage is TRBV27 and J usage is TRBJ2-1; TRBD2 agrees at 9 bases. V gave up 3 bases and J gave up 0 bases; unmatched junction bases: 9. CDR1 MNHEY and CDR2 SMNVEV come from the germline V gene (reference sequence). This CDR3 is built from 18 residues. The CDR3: CASSFAGGFVGSYNEQFF. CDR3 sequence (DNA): TGTGCCAGCAGTTTCGCGGGAGGGTTTGTAGGCTCCTACAATGAGCAGTTCTTC.